One sample yielded the 32 T cell receptor beta chains listed below, sequenced in a study of T cell responses to AZD1222 COVID-19 vaccine. TCRdb's copy holds only in-frame clones and misses some; the assay was immunoSEQ multiplex PCR. The repertoire holds over 150,000 clones, with approximately 94% as singletons. This specimen was peripheral blood, taken 28 days after the second AZD1222 dose. Receptors were obtained from an adult who received the AZD1222 COVID-19 vaccine.

The chain has TRBV11-1 and TRBJ1-1, with D perhaps TRBD1 (5 bases). Germline CDR1 SGHAT, CDR2 FQDESV (reference sequence). Trimming shortened V by 5 bases and J by 8 bases, and 18 bases separated the two germline ends. The CDR3 has 14 amino acids. This CDR3 reads CASSPRGTYKEAFF. DNA for the CDR3: TGTGCCAGCAGCCCCCGGGGGACCTATAAGGAAGCTTTCTTT.

This chain connects TRBV3-1 (or the pseudogene TRBV3-2) to TRBJ1-1; D is ambiguous. Trimming removed 4 bases at V and 0 bases at J, with 6 bases between. Germline lookup yields CDR1 LGHDT and CDR2 YNNKEL (reference sequence). The CDR3 loop spans 13 amino acids. Here the CDR3 DNA reads TGTGCCAGCAGCCCCGAACTGAACACTGAAGCTTTCTTT. Its protein is CASSPELNTEAFF.

This chain links TRBV25-1 with TRBJ2-1, with TRBD1 matching 9 bases. The CDR3 totals 15 residues. V was clipped by 7 bases and J by 3 bases; unmatched bases: 7. CDR1 MGHDK and CDR2 SYGVNS come from the germline V gene. CDR3: CASTDGTGFYNEQFF. The DNA for the CDR3 is TGTGCCAGCACCGACGGGACAGGGTTCTACAATGAGCAGTTCTTC.

This clone was seen a single time. The chain carries TRBV7-9 and TRBJ2-7, with TRBD1 matching over 9 bases. CDR3 length: 16 amino acids. From germline, CDR1 is SEHNR and CDR2 FQNEAQ (reference sequence). Trimming at V came to 6 bases and at J to 3 bases, leaving 12 bases not matched to a gene. This chain's CDR3 is CASSSGQGYLDYEQYF. CDR3 DNA sequence: TGTGCCAGCAGTTCGGGACAGGGATACCTGGACTACGAGCAGTACTTC.

The V and J genes are TRBV2 and TRBJ2-7; tentative D call: TRBD2 (6 bases). The CDR3 runs 18 residues. Germline-derived CDR1 and CDR2 are SNHLY and FYNNEI. Deletions cut 3 bases from V and 4 bases from J, with 25 bases between. The CDR3 nucleotides read TGTGCCAGCAGTGAGGAGTCACTAGCCTCCGAGCCGGATTACGAGCAGTACTTC. This sequence encodes CASSEESLASEPDYEQYF. Drawing the rest from reference TRBV2 and TRBJ2-7, the complete variable domain is EPEVTQTPSHQVTQMGQEVILRCVPISNHLYFYWYRQILGQKVEFLVSFYNNEISEKSEIFDDQFSVERPDGSNFTLKIRSTKLEDSAMYFCASSEESLASEPDYEQYFGPGTRLTVT.

The rearrangement links TRBV7-2 to TRBJ1-1; D ambiguous. Trimming cost V 3 bases and J 5 bases, with 13 bases left between them. The CDR3 extends over 14 amino acids. Germline V gene lookup returns CDR1 SGHTA and CDR2 FQGNSA. The CDR3 loop is CASSLTTVGTEAFF. In nucleotides, the CDR3 is TGTGCCAGCAGCTTGACGACGGTGGGGACTGAAGCTTTCTTT. Full variable domain (rest looked up from reference TRBV7-2 and TRBJ1-1): GAGVSQSPSNKVTEKGKDVELRCDPISGHTALYWYRQSLGQGLEFLIYFQGNSAPDKSGLPSDRFSAERTGGSVSTLTIQRTQQEDSAVYLCASSLTTVGTEAFFGQGTRLTVV.

V and J are TRBV11-2 and TRBJ1-2; possible D gene TRBD1, 6 bases. The CDR3 is made up of 12 amino acids. V was pared by 5 bases and J by 5 bases, with 9 bases between. Germline V gene data show CDR1 as SGHAT and CDR2 as FQNNGV. The CDR3 reads CASSIGQYGYTF. The CDR3 DNA sequence: TGTGCCAGCAGCATTGGACAGTATGGCTACACCTTC.

V and J are TRBV12-5 and TRBJ1-1; 12 bases fit TRBD1. There are 20 residues in the CDR3. Unmatched junction bases numbered 17, after V lost 6 bases and J lost 0 bases. Germline loops: CDR1 LGHNT, CDR2 FRNRAP. The CDR3 loop is CASGTSGTGGASGVNTEAFF. CDR3 sequence (DNA): TGTGCTAGTGGCACCTCCGGGACAGGGGGCGCGAGTGGGGTGAACACTGAAGCTTTCTTT.

The chain uses TRBV6-5 and TRBJ1-4; D unresolved. The length of the CDR3 is 12 residues. CDR1 and CDR2 (germline): MNHEY, SVGAGI. V lost 8 bases and J lost 2, with 6 bases in between. In DNA form, the CDR3 reads TGTGCCAGCGGGAGGACTAATGAAAAACTGTTTTTT. Its protein product is CASGRTNEKLFF.

This sequence joins TRBV5-1 and TRBJ2-3; D is ambiguous. This CDR3 region has 15 residues. Germline CDR1 SGHRS, CDR2 YFSETQ. V was shortened by 4 bases and J by 0 bases, with 12 bases between the two germline ends. The CDR3 DNA is TGCGCCAGCAGCCGGGCCGACTTGAGCACAGATACGCAGTATTTT. Amino acid sequence: CASSRADLSTDTQYF.

The chain carries TRBV11-3 and TRBJ2-7; the D call may be TRBD1 or TRBD2 (6 bases each). The CDR3 runs to 13 residues. The V gene's germline CDR1 is SGHNT and CDR2 YENEEA. V was clipped by 1 base and J by 5 bases, with 9 bases between them. In nucleotides, the CDR3 is TGTGCCAGCAGCTTAGTGGGGGGCGACGAGCAGTACTTC. This encodes CASSLVGGDEQYF. The whole variable domain, filled in from reference TRBV11-3 and TRBJ2-7, reads EAGVVQSPRYKIIEKKQPVAFWCNPISGHNTLYWYLQNLGQGPELLIRYENEEAVDDSQLPKDRFSAERLKGVDSTLKIQPAELGDSAVYLCASSLVGGDEQYFGPGTRLTVT.

CDR3: CASSSGINQPQHF. The CDR3 DNA follows: TGTGCCAGCAGCTCGGGAATCAATCAGCCCCAGCATTTT. This rearrangement joins TRBV11-2 to TRBJ1-5; D is unresolved. From germline, CDR1 is SGHAT and CDR2 FQNNGV. The CDR3 runs to 13 residues. V shed 4 bases and J shed 3 bases, with 7 bases lying between them.

The chain carries TRBV6-2 or TRBV6-3 and TRBJ1-5, with D perhaps TRBD1 (5 bases). V lost 0 bases and J lost 0, with 12 bases in between. CDR1 and CDR2 from the germline V gene are MNHEY and SVGEGT. This CDR3 is built from 17 residues. The CDR3 nucleotides read TGTGCCAGCAGTTACTCGTTTGGAGGGGCTAGCAATCAGCCCCAGCATTTT. It codes for CASSYSFGGASNQPQHF.

The genes are TRBV9 and TRBJ1-2; no definite D call. The germline CDR1 and CDR2 sequences are SGDLS and YYNGEE. Trimming stripped 5 bases from V and 8 bases from J, with 22 bases between. The CDR3 is 15 amino acids. CDR3 coding DNA: TGTGCCAGCAGGAAGGGAGGAGGGTTGGTAGGGGGCTACACCTTC. Encoded protein: CASRKGGGLVGGYTF.

This sequence joins TRBV6-6 and TRBJ1-2, with TRBD1 matching over 9 bases. Germline V gives CDR1 MNHNY, CDR2 SVGAGI (reference sequence). The CDR3 is made up of 16 amino acids. V was pared by 4 bases and J by 8 bases, with 14 bases of the junction left unmatched. The CDR3 loop reads CASSSPIGTGFGGYTF. The CDR3 nucleotides are TGTGCCAGCAGTTCCCCAATTGGGACAGGGTTTGGAGGCTACACCTTC.

The chain has TRBV7-9 and TRBJ2-3; 9 nucleotides agree with TRBD2. Unmatched junction bases numbered 13, after V lost 0 bases and J lost 6 bases. CDR1 and CDR2 (germline): SEHNR, FQNEAQ (reference sequence). The CDR3 runs to 18 residues. CDR3 nucleotide sequence: TGTGCCAGCAGCTTAGCCATCGTAGGTAGCGGGAGACTGGATACGCAGTATTTT. It encodes CASSLAIVGSGRLDTQYF.

The chain joins TRBV28 to TRBJ2-1; D may be TRBD2 (6 bases). Trimming took off 6 bases at V and 6 bases at J, with 15 bases between the two ends. Per the germline V gene, CDR1 is MDHEN and CDR2 is SYDVKM. The CDR3 is 14 residues long. CDR3 loop: CASRKSPGLNEQFF. The CDR3 DNA reads TGTGCCAGCAGGAAATCGCCGGGACTCAATGAGCAGTTCTTC.

The V and J genes are TRBV12-3 or TRBV12-4 and TRBJ2-7; D remains ambiguous. V was pared by 3 bases and J by 2 bases, with 5 bases between. CDR3 length equals 12 residues. DNA of the CDR3: TGTGCCAGCAGTTTGGGGACCTACGAGCAGTACTTC. This translates into CASSLGTYEQYF.

This clone appeared a single time. The gene calls are TRBV28 and TRBJ1-1, with 8 nucleotides matching TRBD1. This CDR3 spans 16 amino acids. Losses at the gene ends were 4 bases for V and 0 bases for J; bases not matched to a gene: 7. CDR1 and CDR2 from the germline V gene are MDHEN and SYDVKM. Here the CDR3 reads CASSWTGLGLNTEAFF. Here the CDR3 DNA reads TGTGCCAGCAGTTGGACAGGGCTTGGGTTGAACACTGAAGCTTTCTTT.

The rearrangement joins TRBV28 to TRBJ2-7; D is unresolved. Trimming stripped 2 bases from V and 3 bases from J, with 17 bases between. The CDR3 is 16 amino acids. Germline lookup yields CDR1 MDHEN and CDR2 SYDVKM. This CDR3 reads CASSLRVVNQNYEQYF. The CDR3 DNA sequence: TGTGCCAGCAGTTTAAGGGTCGTGAACCAGAACTACGAGCAGTACTTC.

The chain recombines TRBV3-1 (or the pseudogene TRBV3-2) with TRBJ1-4; D unresolved. Per germline, CDR1 LGHDT and CDR2 YNNKEL (reference sequence). The CDR3 spans 14 residues. Trimming left V 0 bases short and J 7 bases short, with 9 bases between. In DNA, the CDR3 is TGTGCCAGCAGCCAAGATCTTACGGTTGAAAAACTGTTTTTT. Residues: CASSQDLTVEKLFF.

CDR3 region: CASSLGYRTGGEHGYTF. The CDR3 DNA reads as TGTGCCAGCAGCTTAGGGTATCGGACAGGGGGAGAACATGGCTACACCTTC. The V call is TRBV11-2, the J call TRBJ1-2, with 10 bases fitting TRBD1. Trimming cost V 1 base and J 6 bases; bases outside gene matches: 11. Looked up from germline, CDR1 is SGHAT and CDR2 is FQNNGV. The CDR3 runs 17 residues.

The chain couples TRBV28 to TRBJ1-2, with TRBD1 identical over 8 bases. J lost 13 bases, V lost 6 bases, and 10 bases had no gene match. Germline V gene data show CDR1 as MDHEN and CDR2 as SYDVKM. The CDR3 contains 12 residues. Here the CDR3 DNA reads TGTGCCAGCAGAGGACAGGGTAAACTCTCCACCTTC. Amino acids: CASRGQGKLSTF.

V is TRBV27 and J is TRBJ1-5; D remains ambiguous. V lost 6 bases, J lost 3 bases, and 9 bases lay in between. Germline V gene sequence: CDR1 MNHEY, CDR2 SMNVEV (reference sequence). This CDR3 is 13 amino acids long. CDR3 loop: CASSPGYNQPQHF. The CDR3 coding sequence is TGTGCCAGCAGCCCCGGATACAATCAGCCCCAGCATTTT.

This chain connects TRBV7-2 to TRBJ2-4; the D is unclear. Deletions cut 5 bases from V and 1 base from J, with 15 bases between. CDR3 length equals 16 residues. Germline loops: CDR1 SGHTA, CDR2 FQGNSA. CDR3 nucleotide sequence: TGTGCCAGCAGCCTAAGGGCCCCGGCGGCCAAAAACATTCAGTACTTC. This sequence encodes CASSLRAPAAKNIQYF.

This chain links TRBV6-1 with TRBJ1-1, with TRBD1 as a possible D gene (5 bases). In germline, CDR1 is MNHNS, CDR2 SASEGT. This CDR3 spans 16 amino acids. Between the trimmed V and J ends, which lost 2 bases and 4 bases, there was a span of 17 bases. The CDR3 DNA sequence: TGTGCCAGCAGTGAACAGGGAGGAGGGGTTGGCACTGAAGCTTTCTTT. Encoded protein: CASSEQGGGVGTEAFF.

This chain joins TRBV11-2 and TRBJ1-6; maybe TRBD1 (5 bases). The CDR3 totals 15 residues. Per the germline V gene, CDR1 is SGHAT and CDR2 is FQNNGV. V was clipped by 1 base and J by 6 bases, with 10 bases between them. Here the CDR3 reads CASSLVPGPNSPLHF. The DNA for the CDR3 is TGTGCCAGCAGCTTAGTCCCAGGGCCTAATTCACCCCTCCACTTT.

The V call is TRBV6-6, the J call TRBJ1-5; 11 nucleotides match TRBD1. Germline loops: CDR1 MNHNY, CDR2 SVGAGI (reference sequence). V shed 6 bases, J shed 0 bases, and the junction held 10 bases outside the gene matches. The CDR3 loop spans 18 amino acids. The CDR3 bases are TGTGCCAGCAGACGAGGGACAGGGGGGACTTATAGCAATCAGCCCCAGCATTTT. The encoded protein is CASRRGTGGTYSNQPQHF.

In its sample, this clone was seen once. Additional DNA sequences in this sample encode the identical CDR3. The CDR3 loop reads CASSPGGDQPQHF. The CDR3 DNA reads as TGTGCCAGCTCACCCGGGGGAGATCAGCCCCAGCATTTT. The rearrangement joins TRBV18 to TRBJ1-5, with a weak D call TRBD1 (5 bases). The V end lost 3 bases, the J end lost 5 bases, and 8 bases lay between the germline ends. From germline, CDR1 is KGHSH and CDR2 LQKENI. This CDR3 is 13 amino acids long.

CDR3 DNA: TGCAGCGCGGGACAGGGGTCGGTGACAGATACGCAGTATTTT. Its protein is CSAGQGSVTDTQYF. V is TRBV29-1 and J is TRBJ2-3, with 10 bases aligning to TRBD1. Germline V CDR1 and CDR2: SQVTM, ANQGSEA. This CDR3 spans 14 amino acids. Losses at the gene ends were 7 bases for V and 3 bases for J; bases not matched to a gene: 7.

The chain links TRBV19 to TRBJ1-5; the match to TRBD1 covers 11 bases. There are 15 residues in the CDR3. Per germline, CDR1 LNHDA and CDR2 SQIVND (reference sequence). With 8 bases clipped from V and 6 bases from J, the junction kept 9 bases outside the gene matches. CDR3 in amino acids: CASRQGGTGGQPQHF. The CDR3 region has the DNA TGTGCCAGTCGTCAGGGGGGGACAGGGGGTCAGCCCCAGCATTTT.

Here the CDR3 DNA reads TGTGCCAGCAGTGGAGGGGACGGCTACACCTTC. This translates into CASSGGDGYTF. This sequence joins TRBV25-1 and TRBJ1-2; tentatively, D is TRBD1 (5 bases). V lost 4 bases to trimming and J lost 8 bases, with 8 bases between them. This CDR3 spans 11 amino acids. From germline, CDR1 is MGHDK and CDR2 SYGVNS.